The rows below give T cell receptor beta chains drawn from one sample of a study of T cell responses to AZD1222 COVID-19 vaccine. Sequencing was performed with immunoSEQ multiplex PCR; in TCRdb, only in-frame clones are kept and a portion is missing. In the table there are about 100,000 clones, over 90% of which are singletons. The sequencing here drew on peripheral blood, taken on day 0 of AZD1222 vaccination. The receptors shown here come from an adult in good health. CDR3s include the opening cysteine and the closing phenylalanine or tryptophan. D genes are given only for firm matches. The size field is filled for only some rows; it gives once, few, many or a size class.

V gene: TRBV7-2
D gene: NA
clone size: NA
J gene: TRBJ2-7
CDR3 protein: CASSLQLSSEQYF
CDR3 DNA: TGTGCCAGCAGCTTGCAACTTTCCTCCGAGCAGTACTTC

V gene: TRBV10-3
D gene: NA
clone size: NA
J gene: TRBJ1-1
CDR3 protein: CAISERQSNTEAFF
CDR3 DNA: TGTGCCATCAGTGAGAGGCAGTCGAACACTGAAGCTTTCTTT

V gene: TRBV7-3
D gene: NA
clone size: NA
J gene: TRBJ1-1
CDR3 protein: CATKKNREGDEAFF
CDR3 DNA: TGTGCCACCAAGAAAAACAGGGAAGGGGATGAAGCTTTCTTT

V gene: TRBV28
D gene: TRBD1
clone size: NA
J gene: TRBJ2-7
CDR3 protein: CASSSRGTGLNEQYF
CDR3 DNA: TGTGCCAGCAGTTCCCGCGGGACAGGGCTCAACGAGCAGTACTTC

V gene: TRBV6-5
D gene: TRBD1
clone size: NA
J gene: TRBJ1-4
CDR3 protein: CASRDRGPNEKLFF
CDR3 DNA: TGTGCCAGCAGAGACAGGGGCCCTAATGAAAAACTGTTTTTT

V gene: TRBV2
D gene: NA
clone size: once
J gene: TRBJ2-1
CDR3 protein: CASSVGTYNEQFF
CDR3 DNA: TGTGCCAGCAGCGTCGGGACTTACAATGAGCAGTTCTTC

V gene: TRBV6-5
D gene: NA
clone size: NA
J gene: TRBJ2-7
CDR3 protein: CASKPVSSYEQYF
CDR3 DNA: TGTGCCAGCAAGCCAGTTAGCTCCTACGAGCAGTACTTC

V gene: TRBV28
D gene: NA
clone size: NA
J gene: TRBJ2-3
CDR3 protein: CASRDSSTDTQYF
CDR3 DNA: TGTGCCAGCAGAGACAGTAGCACAGATACGCAGTATTTT

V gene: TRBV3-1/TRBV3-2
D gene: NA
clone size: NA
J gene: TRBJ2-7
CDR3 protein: CASSQDYDSHEQYF
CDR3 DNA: TGTGCCAGCAGCCAAGATTATGACTCTCACGAGCAGTACTTC

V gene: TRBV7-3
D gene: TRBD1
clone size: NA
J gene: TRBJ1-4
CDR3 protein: CASSPTGQPNEKLFF
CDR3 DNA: TGTGCCAGCAGCCCAACGGGACAGCCTAATGAAAAACTGTTTTTT

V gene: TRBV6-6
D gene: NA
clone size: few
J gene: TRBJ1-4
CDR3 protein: CASSTSRPSDEKLFF
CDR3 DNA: TGTGCCAGCAGTACGTCCCGGCCAAGTGATGAAAAACTGTTTTTT

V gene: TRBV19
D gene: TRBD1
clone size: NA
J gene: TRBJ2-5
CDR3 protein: CARPGQGMETQYF
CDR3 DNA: TGTGCCAGACCGGGACAGGGGATGGAGACCCAGTACTTC

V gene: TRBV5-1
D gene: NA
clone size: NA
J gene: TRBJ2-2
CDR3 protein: CASSFGTTGELFF
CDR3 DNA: TGCGCCAGCAGCTTCGGGACAACCGGGGAGCTGTTTTTT

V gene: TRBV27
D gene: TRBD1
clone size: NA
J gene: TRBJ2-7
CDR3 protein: CASKRTGSSYEQYF
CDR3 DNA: TGTGCCAGCAAGAGGACAGGGTCTTCCTACGAGCAGTACTTC

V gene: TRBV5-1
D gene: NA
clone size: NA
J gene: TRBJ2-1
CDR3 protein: CASSLGELGSEQFF
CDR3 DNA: TGCGCCAGCAGCTTGGGCGAACTAGGAAGTGAGCAGTTCTTC

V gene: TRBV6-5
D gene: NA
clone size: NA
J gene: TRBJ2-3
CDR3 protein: CASSYSYTNTDTQYF
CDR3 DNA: TGTGCCAGCAGTTACTCGTATACTAACACAGATACGCAGTATTTT

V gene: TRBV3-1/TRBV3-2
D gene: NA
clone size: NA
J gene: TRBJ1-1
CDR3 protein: CASRRGGGPEAFF
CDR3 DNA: TGTGCCAGCAGACGAGGAGGGGGACCTGAAGCTTTCTTT

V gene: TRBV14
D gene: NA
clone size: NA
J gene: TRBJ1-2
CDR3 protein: CASSQDSGPIPYGGYTF
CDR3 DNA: TGTGCCAGCAGCCAAGATAGTGGACCTATCCCCTATGGTGGCTACACCTTC

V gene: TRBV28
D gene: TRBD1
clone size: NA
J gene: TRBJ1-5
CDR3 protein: CASRQGQGAGQPQHF
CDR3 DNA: TGTGCCAGCAGACAAGGACAGGGGGCAGGTCAGCCCCAGCATTTT

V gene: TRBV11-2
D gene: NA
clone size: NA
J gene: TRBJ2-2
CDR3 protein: CASSLGGGTGELFF
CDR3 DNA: TGTGCCAGCAGCTTAGGAGGGGGCACCGGGGAGCTGTTTTTT